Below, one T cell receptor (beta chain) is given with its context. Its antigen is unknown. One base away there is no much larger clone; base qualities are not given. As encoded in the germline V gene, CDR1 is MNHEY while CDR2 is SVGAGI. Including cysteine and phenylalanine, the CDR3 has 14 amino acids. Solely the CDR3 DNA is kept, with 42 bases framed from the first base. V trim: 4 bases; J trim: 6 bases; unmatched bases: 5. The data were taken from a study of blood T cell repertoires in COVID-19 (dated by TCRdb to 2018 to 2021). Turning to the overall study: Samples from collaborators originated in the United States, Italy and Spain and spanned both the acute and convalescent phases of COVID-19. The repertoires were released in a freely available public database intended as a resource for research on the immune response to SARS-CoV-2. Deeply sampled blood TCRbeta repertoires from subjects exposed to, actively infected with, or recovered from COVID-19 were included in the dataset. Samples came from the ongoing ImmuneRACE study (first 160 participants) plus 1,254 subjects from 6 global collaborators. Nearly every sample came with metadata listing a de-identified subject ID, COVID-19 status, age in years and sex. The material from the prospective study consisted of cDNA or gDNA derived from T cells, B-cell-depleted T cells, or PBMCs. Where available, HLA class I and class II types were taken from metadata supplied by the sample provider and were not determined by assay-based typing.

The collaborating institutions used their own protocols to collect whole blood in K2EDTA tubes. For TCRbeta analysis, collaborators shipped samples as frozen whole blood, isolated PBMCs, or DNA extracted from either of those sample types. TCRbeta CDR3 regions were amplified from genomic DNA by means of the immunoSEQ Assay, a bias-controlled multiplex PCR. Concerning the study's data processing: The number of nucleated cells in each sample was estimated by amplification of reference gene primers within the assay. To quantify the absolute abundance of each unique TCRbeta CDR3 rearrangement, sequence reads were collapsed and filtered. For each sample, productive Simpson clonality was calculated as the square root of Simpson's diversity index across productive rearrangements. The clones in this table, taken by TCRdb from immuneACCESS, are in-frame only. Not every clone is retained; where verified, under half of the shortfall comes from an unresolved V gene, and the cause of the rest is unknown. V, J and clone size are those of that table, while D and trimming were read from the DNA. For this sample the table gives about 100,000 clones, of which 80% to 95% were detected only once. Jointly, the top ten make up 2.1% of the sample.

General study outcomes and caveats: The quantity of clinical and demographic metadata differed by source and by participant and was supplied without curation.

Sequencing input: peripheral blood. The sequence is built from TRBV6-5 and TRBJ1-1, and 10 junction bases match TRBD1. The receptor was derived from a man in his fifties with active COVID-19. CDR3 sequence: CASSLDRGRAEAFF. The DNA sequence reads TGTGCCAGCAGTTTAGACAGGGGGCGAGCTGAAGCTTTCTTT.